This T cell receptor (beta chain) derives from a study of blood T cell repertoires in COVID-19. Study overall: Acute and convalescent COVID-19 specimens originated in the United States, Italy and Spain. In each case, the material was cDNA or gDNA derived from T cells, B-cell-depleted T cells, or PBMCs.

Per the authors' pipeline: Amplified reference gene primers provided the basis for estimating nucleated cell counts. Repertoires were generated with immunoSEQ multiplex PCR, while TCRdb's copy carries only in-frame clones and drops some. V and J calls plus clone size are reproduced from that table; the DNA served to infer D and trimming. This table holds approximately 300,000 clones, roughly 87% found once. From germline, CDR1 is GTSNPN and CDR2 SVGIG (reference sequence). Trimming took 2 bases from V and 1 from J, leaving 8 bases between them. The CDR3 loop spans 13 amino acids. The TCR sequence derives from a middle-aged man with active or convalescent COVID-19. J is TRBJ1-1 and V is TRBV30; D gene ambiguous. The specimen was peripheral blood. The CDR3 region is CAWSWRRNTEAFF. CDR3 DNA: TGTGCCTGGAGTTGGAGGAGGAACACTGAAGCTTTCTTT.